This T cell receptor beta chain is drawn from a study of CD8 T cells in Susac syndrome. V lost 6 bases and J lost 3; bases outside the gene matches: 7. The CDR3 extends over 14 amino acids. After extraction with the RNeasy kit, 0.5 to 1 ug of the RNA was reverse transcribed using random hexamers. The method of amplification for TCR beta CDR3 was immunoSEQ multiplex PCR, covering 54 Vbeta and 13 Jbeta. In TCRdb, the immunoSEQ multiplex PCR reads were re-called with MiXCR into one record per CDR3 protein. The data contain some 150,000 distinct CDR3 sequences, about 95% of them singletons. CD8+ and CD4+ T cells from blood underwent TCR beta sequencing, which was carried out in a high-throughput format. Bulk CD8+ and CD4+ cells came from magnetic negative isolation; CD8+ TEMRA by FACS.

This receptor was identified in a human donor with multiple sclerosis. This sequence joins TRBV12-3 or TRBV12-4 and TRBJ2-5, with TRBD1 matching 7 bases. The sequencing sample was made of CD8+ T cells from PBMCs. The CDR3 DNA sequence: TGTGCCAGCAGCCCTGGGACAGATGAAGAGACCCAGTACTTC. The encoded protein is CASSPGTDEETQYF.